This T cell receptor (beta chain) originates from a study of PD-1 blockade in mismatch repair-deficient tumors. Background on the study: Enrolled about 2012-2017, patients had progressing, pretreated mismatch repair-deficient cancers of about a dozen types.

In its sample, this clone was seen once. Antigen unknown. This CDR3 has 13 residues. With V trimmed by 6 bases and J by 7 bases, 8 bases remained unmatched. In germline, CDR1 is SNHLY, CDR2 FYNNEI. The table came from immunoSEQ multiplex PCR; TCRdb's copy has only in-frame clones and leaves some out. The sample records approximately 79,000 clones, approximately 81% being singletons. Mismatch repair deficiency was confirmed in all patients, by PCR or immunohistochemistry. The TCR-sequenced patients were three responders to pembrolizumab. Broader study findings: Tumor-resident clones, often undetectable pretreatment in blood, expanded then contracted after pembrolizumab.

The chain couples TRBV2 to TRBJ2-5; TRBD1 matches at 7 bases. The clonotype was recovered from an adult with mismatch repair-deficient cancer. Sequencing was performed on peripheral blood, taken 44 weeks after starting pembrolizumab. The CDR3 DNA follows: TGTGCCAGCAGCGCGGACTCAGGGGGGACCCAGTACTTC. It encodes CASSADSGGTQYF.